This T cell receptor beta chain was identified during a study of CD4 T cells in relation to SARS-CoV-2 and coronaviruses. In the study overall: PBMCs were cultured with antigen for roughly nine days before TCR beta sequencing. Study-level points and caveats: This crossreactivity analysis covered spike protein alone, no other viral proteins.

Method: immunoSEQ multiplex PCR; TCRdb's copy keeps in-frame clones and lacks some. Of tens of thousands of clones listed, over 70% are singletons. V shed 8 bases and J 0 bases; nucleotides not matched to a gene: 8. This CDR3 has 14 residues. Per germline, CDR1 GTSNPN and CDR2 SVGIG (reference sequence). The unexposed donors gave CD4+ T cells in about 2010-2019, prior to COVID-19. The cells were cultured for about 10 days before CD4+ T cells were isolated. As cell numbers allowed, unexposed-donor CD4+ T cells faced SARS-CoV-2 S/N and four cold-coronavirus spikes. In this sample, this clone turned up once. The antigen is not known.

The sequence derives from a human donor in good health. Sequencing was performed on CD4+ T cells from PBMCs, cultured in vitro. This chain links TRBV30 with TRBJ2-3; 7 nucleotides line up with TRBD2. Here the CDR3 reads CARSRRESTDTQYF. CDR3 coding DNA: TGTGCCCGCTCGAGGCGGGAGAGCACAGATACGCAGTATTTT.